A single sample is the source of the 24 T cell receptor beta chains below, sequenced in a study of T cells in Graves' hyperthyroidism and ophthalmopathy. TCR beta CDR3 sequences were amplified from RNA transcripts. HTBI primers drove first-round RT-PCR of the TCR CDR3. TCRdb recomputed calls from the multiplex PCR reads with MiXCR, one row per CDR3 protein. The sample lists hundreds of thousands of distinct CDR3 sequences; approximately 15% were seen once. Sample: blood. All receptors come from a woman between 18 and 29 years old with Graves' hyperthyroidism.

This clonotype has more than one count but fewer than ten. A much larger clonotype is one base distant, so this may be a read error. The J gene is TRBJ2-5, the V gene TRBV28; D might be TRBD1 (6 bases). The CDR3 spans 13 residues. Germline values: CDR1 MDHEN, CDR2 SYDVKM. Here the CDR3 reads CASGLSGDETQYF. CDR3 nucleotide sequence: TGTGCCAGCGGTTTATCAGGGGATGAGACCCAGTACTTC.

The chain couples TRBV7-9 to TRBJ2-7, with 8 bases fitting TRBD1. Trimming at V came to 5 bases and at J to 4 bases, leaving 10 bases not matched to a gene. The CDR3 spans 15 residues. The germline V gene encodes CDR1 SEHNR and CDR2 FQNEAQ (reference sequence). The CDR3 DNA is TGTGCCAGCAGCCCGCAACCGGGACAGGCTTACGAGCAGTACTTC. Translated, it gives CASSPQPGQAYEQYF.

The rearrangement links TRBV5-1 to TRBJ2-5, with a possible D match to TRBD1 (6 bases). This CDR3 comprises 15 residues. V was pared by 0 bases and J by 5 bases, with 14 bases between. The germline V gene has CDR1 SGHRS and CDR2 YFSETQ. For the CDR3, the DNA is TGCGCCAGCAGCTTGGAGCCAGGAAGGGGGGAGACCCAGTACTTC. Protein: CASSLEPGRGETQYF.

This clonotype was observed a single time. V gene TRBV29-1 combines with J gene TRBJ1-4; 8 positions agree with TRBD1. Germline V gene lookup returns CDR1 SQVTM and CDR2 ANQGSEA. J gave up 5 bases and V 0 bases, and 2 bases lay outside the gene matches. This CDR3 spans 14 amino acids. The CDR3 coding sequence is TGCAGCGTTGAAGACCGGACAGGGAATGAAAAACTGTTTTTT. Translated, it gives CSVEDRTGNEKLFF.

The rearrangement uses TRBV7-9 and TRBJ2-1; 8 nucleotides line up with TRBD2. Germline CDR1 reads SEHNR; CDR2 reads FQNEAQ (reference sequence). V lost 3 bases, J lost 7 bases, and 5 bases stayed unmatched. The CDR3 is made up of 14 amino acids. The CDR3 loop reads CASSFSGVNNEQFF. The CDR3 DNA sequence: TGTGCCAGCAGCTTTAGCGGGGTCAATAATGAGCAGTTCTTC.

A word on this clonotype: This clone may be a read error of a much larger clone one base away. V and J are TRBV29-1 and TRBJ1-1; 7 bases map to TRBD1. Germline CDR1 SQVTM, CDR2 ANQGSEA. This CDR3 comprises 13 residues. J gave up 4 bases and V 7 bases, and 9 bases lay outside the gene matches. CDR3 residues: CSASPGGSTEAFF. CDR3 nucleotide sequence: TGCAGCGCGAGCCCAGGGGGGAGCACTGAAGCTTTCTTT.

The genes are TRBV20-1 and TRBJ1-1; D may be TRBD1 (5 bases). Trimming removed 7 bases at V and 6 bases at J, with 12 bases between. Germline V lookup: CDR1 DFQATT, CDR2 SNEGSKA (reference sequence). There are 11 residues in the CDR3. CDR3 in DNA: TGCAGTGTTTGGGGGGTCTCTGAAGCTTTCTTT. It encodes CSVWGVSEAFF.

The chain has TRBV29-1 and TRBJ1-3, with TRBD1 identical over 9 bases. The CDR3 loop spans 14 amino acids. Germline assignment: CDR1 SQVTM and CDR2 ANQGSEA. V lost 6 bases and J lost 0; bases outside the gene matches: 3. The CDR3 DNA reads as TGCAGCGTGACGACAGGGGGCTCTGGAAACACCATATATTTT. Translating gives CSVTTGGSGNTIYF.

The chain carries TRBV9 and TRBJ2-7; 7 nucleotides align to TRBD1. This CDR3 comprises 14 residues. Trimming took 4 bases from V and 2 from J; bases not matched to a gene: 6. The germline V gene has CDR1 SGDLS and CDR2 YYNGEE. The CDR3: CASSTRDRPYEQYF. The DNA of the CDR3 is TGTGCCAGCAGCACCCGGGACAGACCCTACGAGCAGTACTTC.

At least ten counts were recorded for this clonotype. CDR3: CASSSQIEQYF. Here the CDR3 DNA reads TGCGCCAGCAGCTCCCAGATAGAACAGTATTTT. The chain has TRBV5-1 and TRBJ2-3; D remains unclear. Between the trimmed V and J ends, which lost 3 bases and 12 bases, there was a span of 11 bases. The CDR3 totals 11 residues. CDR1 and CDR2 (germline): SGHRS, YFSETQ.

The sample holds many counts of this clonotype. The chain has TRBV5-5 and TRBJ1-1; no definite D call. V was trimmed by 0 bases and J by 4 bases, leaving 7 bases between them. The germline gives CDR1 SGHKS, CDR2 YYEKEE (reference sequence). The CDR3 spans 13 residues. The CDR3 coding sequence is TGTGCCAGCAGCTTGGCAGAGGTCACTGAAGCTTTCTTT. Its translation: CASSLAEVTEAFF.

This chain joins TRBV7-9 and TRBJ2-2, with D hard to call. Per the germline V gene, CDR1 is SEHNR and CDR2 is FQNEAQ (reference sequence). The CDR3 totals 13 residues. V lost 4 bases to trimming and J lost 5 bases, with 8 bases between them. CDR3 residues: CASSYVATGELFF. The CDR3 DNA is TGTGCCAGCAGCTACGTCGCTACCGGGGAGCTGTTTTTT.

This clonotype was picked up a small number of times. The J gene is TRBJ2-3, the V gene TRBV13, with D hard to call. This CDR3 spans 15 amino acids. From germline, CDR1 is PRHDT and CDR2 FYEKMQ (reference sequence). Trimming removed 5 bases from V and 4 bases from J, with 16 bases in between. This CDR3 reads CASSLRGEGSDTQYF. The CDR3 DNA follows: TGTGCCAGCAGCCTCCGTGGGGAAGGGTCAGATACGCAGTATTTT. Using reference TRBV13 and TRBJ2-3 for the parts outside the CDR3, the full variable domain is AAGVIQSPRHLIKEKRETATLKCYPIPRHDTVYWYQQGPGQDPQFLISFYEKMQSDKGSIPDRFSAQQFSDYHSELNMSSLELGDSALYFCASSLRGEGSDTQYFGPGTRLTVL.

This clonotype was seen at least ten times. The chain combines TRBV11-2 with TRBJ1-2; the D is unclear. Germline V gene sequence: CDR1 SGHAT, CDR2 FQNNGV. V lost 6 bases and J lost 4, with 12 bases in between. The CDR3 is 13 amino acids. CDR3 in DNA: TGTGCCAGCAGTCCCGACGGTTTCTATGGCTACACCTTC. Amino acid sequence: CASSPDGFYGYTF.

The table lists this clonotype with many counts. The CDR3 here is CASSLHGNRGETQYF. CDR3 sequence (DNA): TGTGCCAGCAGCTTACATGGGAATAGAGGGGAGACCCAGTACTTC. This sequence joins TRBV7-9 and TRBJ2-5; a possible D gene is TRBD2 (5 bases). CDR1 and CDR2 from the germline V gene are SEHNR and FQNEAQ (reference sequence). Trimming took 2 bases from V and 5 from J, leaving 15 bases between them. CDR3 length equals 15 residues.

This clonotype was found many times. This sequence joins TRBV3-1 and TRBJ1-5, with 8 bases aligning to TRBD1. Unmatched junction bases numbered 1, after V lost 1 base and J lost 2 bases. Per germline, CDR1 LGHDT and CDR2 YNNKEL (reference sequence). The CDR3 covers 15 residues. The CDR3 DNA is TGTGCCAGCAGCCAAGGGGGACAGGGCAATCAGCCCCAGCATTTT. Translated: CASSQGGQGNQPQHF. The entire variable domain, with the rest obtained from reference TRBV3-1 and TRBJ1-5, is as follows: DTAVSQTPKYLVTQMGNDKSIKCEQNLGHDTMYWYKQDSKKFLKIMFSYNNKELIINETVPNRFSPKSPDKAHLNLHINSLELGDSAVYFCASSQGGQGNQPQHFGDGTRLSIL.

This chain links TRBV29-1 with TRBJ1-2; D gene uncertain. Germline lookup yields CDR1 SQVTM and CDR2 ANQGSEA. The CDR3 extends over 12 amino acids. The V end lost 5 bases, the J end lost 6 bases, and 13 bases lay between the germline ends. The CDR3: CSVRTRTDGYTF. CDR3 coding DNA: TGCAGCGTTCGAACCCGGACGGATGGCTACACCTTC.

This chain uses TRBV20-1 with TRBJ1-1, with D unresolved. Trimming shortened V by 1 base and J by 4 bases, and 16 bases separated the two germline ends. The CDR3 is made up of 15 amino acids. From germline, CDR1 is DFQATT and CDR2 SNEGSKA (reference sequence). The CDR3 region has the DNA TGCAGTGCTAGAGGCTGGATGTTCCCCAGCACTGAAGCTTTCTTT. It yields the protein CSARGWMFPSTEAFF.

CDR3 in amino acids: CASSVAAGASAGELFF. The CDR3 nucleotides are TGTGCCAGCAGCGTAGCTGCCGGGGCTTCGGCCGGGGAGCTGTTTTTT. The chain is built from TRBV9 and TRBJ2-2, with D perhaps assigned TRBD1 or TRBD2 (5 bases each). Germline-derived CDR1 and CDR2 are SGDLS and YYNGEE. Between the trimmed V and J ends, which lost 0 bases and 6 bases, there was a span of 15 bases. CDR3 length: 16 residues.

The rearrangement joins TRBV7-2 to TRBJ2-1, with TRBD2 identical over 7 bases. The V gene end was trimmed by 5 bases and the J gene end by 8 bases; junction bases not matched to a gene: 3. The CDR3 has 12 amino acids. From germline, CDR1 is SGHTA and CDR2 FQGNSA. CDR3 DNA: TGTGCCAGCAGCCGGACTAGGGATGAGCAGTTCTTC. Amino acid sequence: CASSRTRDEQFF.

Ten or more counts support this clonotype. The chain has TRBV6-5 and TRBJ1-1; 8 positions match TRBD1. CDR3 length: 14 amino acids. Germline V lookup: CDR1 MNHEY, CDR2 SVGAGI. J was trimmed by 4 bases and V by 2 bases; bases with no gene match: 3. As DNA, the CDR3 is TGTGCCAGCAGTTACATAACAGGGGGCACTGAAGCTTTCTTT. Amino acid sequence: CASSYITGGTEAFF.

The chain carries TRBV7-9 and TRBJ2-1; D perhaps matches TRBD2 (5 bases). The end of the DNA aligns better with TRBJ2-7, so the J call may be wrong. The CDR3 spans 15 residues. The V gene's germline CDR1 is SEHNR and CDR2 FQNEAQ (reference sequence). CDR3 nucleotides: TGTGCCAGCAGCTTAGGCCCTAGCTCCTACAATGAGCAGTACTTC. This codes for CASSLGPSSYNEQYF.

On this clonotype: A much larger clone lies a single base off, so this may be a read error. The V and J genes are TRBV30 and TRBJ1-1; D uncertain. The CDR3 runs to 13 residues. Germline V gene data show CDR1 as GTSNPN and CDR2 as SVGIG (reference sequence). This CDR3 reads CAWMPRDRTEALF. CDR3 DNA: TGTGCCTGGATGCCGCGGGATAGGACTGAAGCTCTCTTT.

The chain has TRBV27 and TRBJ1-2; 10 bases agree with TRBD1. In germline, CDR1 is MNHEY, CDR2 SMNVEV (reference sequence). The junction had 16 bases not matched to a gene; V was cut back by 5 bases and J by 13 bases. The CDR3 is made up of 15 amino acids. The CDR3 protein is CASSPQRQGASVITF. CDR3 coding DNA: TGTGCCAGCAGTCCCCAGAGACAGGGGGCGAGCGTCATCACCTTC.